This TCR beta chain was recorded in a study of cytomegalovirus exposure and HLA in healthy donors. Use of 60 Vbeta and 13 Jbeta primers characterized the PCR. Assay used: immunoSEQ multiplex PCR; TCRdb lists only in-frame clones, some missing. Of about 170,000 clones in the sample, approximately 78% were seen once. The CDR3 extends over 14 amino acids. J was trimmed by 12 bases and V by 4 bases; bases with no gene match: 7. The germline gives CDR1 SGHAT, CDR2 FQNNGV. The sample was PBMCs. This TCR was recovered from a woman aged 18 to 35 in good health and CMV-seronegative. The chain couples TRBV11-2 to TRBJ2-1, with TRBD2 identical over 12 bases. The CDR3 region has the DNA TGTGCCAGCAGCTCTAGCGGGAGGGCCTGGGGGCAGTTCTTC. Protein: CASSSSGRAWGQFF. Full variable domain (rest looked up from reference TRBV11-2 and TRBJ2-1): EAGVAQSPRYKIIEKRQSVAFWCNPISGHATLYWYQQILGQGPKLLIQFQNNGVVDDSQLPKDRFSAERLKGVDSTLKIQPAKLEDSAVYLCASSSSGRAWGQFFGPGTRLTVL.